The clone carrying this TCR beta chain has a count of ten or more. Its antigen is as yet unknown. The entry originates in a study of molecular identifiers for immune sequencing clone quantification. Sorting selected naive CD8 T cells with a CD8+CD4-CCR7+CD45RA+ phenotype. CDR3 length: 14 amino acids. Germline CDR1 reads MDHEN; CDR2 reads SYDVKM. The germline V and J ends were trimmed by 6 bases and 1 base, with 10 bases remaining between them. Overall study findings and caveats: Naive cells had under 1% of molecules in clones above 20 RNA copies, effectors over 99%.

TCRdb called the PCR reads again in MiXCR, with one record for every CDR3 protein. The table has approximately 500,000 distinct CDR3 sequences, 20% to 25% seen once. J is TRBJ1-5 and V is TRBV28; D is perhaps TRBD1 (6 bases). The source material was naive CD8+ T cells from blood, with Jurkat cell RNA spiked in. The subset: FACS-sorted CD8+CD4-CCR7+CD45RA+ naive T cells. This clonotype was obtained from a human donor in good health. Some libraries in this study had Jurkat cell RNA spiked in. CDR3 amino acids: CASSNGQSNQPQHF. The CDR3 DNA sequence: TGTGCCAGCAGCAATGGACAGAGCAATCAGCCCCAGCATTTT.